This T cell receptor (beta chain) was identified in a study of shared clonotypes between healthy human individuals. General study results and limits: Among donors, the sharing of clonotypes was expected to be influenced by sequencing depth.

Sequencing was performed with immunoSEQ multiplex PCR; in TCRdb, only in-frame clones are kept and a portion is missing. This table has around 2.5 million clones, approximately 93% appearing once. Germline V CDR1 and CDR2: SNHLY, FYNNEI. The CDR3 has 13 residues. V gave up 6 bases and J gave up 2 bases, with 10 bases separating them. Turning to this clone: Its antigen is unknown.

CD4+ cell separation produced CD45RA+ naive and CD45RA-negative memory subsets. The specimen was naive CD4+ T cells from PBMCs. Regarding subset: CD45RA+ positively selected. The source is a man aged 18 to 29 in good health. Some clones in this sample may be carry-over from other donors' samples. This rearrangement joins TRBV2 to TRBJ2-5, with D perhaps matching TRBD1 (6 bases). The CDR3 DNA reads TGTGCCAGCAGCTTAGGACAGCAAGAGACCCAGTACTTC. It translates to CASSLGQQETQYF.